This T cell receptor (beta chain) stems from a study of blood T cells in healthy people across ages. There are 15 residues in the CDR3. Germline V gene lookup returns CDR1 SQVTM and CDR2 ANQGSEA. With 3 bases clipped from V and 6 bases from J, the junction kept 7 bases outside the gene matches. This clonotype was detected only a few times. The use of a sample-barcoded 5' primer and a J-beta primer mix characterized a second PCR of about 7 to 12 cycles. TCRdb recomputed calls from the 5' RACE reads with MiXCR, one row per CDR3 protein. This sample has 1,100,000 or so distinct CDR3 sequences; around 45% occur once, and the top ten carry 18%.

The V gene is TRBV29-1, the J gene TRBJ2-3; 12 bases agree with TRBD2. The sequenced sample consisted of blood. The receptor comes from a woman aged 55-69 years in good health. The CDR3: CSVETSGSGSDTQYF. DNA for the CDR3: TGCAGCGTTGAGACTAGCGGGAGCGGGTCGGATACGCAGTATTTT.